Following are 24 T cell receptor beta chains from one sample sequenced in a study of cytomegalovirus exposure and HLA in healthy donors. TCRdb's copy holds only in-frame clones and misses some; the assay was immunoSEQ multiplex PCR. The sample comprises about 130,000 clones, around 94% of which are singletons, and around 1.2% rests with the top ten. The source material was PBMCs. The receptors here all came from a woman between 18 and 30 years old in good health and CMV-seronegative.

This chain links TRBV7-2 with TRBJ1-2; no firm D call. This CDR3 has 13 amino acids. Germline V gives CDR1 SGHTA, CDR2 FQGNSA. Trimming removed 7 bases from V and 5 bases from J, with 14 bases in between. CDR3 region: CASTPVLRYGYTF. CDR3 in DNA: TGTGCCAGCACCCCGGTGCTAAGATATGGCTACACCTTC.

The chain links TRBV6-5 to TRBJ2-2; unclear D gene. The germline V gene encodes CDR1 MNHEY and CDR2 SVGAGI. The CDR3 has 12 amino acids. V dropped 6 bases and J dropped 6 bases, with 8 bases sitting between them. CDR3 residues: CASSQSAGELFF. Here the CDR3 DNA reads TGTGCCAGCAGCCAATCGGCCGGGGAGCTGTTTTTT.

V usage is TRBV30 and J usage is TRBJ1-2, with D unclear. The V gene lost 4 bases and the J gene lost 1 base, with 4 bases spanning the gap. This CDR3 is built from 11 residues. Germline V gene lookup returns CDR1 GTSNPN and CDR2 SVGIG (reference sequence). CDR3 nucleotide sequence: TGTGCCTGGACTAGTAACTATGGCTACACCTTC. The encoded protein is CAWTSNYGYTF.

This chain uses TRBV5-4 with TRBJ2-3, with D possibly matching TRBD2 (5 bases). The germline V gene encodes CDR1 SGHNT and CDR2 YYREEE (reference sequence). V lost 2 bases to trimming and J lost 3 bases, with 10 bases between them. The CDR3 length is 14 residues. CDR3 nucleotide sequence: TGTGCCAGCAGCTTTCGCAGAGGGACAGATACGCAGTATTTT. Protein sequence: CASSFRRGTDTQYF.

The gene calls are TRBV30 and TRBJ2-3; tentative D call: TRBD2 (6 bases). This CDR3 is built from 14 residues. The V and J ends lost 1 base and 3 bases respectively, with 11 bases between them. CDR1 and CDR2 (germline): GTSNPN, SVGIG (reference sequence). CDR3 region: CAWSGLDRTDTQYF. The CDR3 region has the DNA TGTGCCTGGAGTGGACTAGATAGGACAGATACGCAGTATTTT. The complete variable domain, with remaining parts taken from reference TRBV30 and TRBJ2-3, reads SQTIHQWPATLVQPVGSPLSLECTVEGTSNPNLYWYRQAAGRGLQLLFYSVGIGQISSEVPQNLSASRPQDRQFILSSKKLLLSDSGFYLCAWSGLDRTDTQYFGPGTRLTVL.

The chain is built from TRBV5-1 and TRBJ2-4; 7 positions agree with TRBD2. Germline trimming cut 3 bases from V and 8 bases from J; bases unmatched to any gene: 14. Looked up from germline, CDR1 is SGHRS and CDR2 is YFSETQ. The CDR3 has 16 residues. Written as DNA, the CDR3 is TGCGCCAGCAGCTCGGACGGGGGGTCGGTTACGGACATTCAGTACTTC. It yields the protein CASSSDGGSVTDIQYF.

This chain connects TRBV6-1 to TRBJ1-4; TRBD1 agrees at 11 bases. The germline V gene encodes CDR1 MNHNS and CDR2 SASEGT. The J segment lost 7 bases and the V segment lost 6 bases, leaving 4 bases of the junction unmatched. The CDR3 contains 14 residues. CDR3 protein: CASRLDRGREKLFF. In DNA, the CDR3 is TGTGCCAGCAGATTGGACAGGGGGCGTGAAAAACTGTTTTTT.

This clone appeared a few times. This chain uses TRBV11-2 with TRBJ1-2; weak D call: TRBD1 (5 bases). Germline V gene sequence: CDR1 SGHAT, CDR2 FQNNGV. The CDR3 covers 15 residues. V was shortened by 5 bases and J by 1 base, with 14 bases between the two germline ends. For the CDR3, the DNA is TGTGCCAGCAGCCCAAGACAGAATCATAACTATGGCTACACCTTC. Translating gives CASSPRQNHNYGYTF.

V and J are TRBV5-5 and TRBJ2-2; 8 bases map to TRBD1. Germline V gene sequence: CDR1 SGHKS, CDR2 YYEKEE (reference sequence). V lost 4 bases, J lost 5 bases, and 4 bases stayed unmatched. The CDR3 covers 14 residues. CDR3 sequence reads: CASSRTGMTGELFF. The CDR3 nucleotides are TGTGCCAGCAGCCGGACAGGGATGACCGGGGAGCTGTTTTTT.

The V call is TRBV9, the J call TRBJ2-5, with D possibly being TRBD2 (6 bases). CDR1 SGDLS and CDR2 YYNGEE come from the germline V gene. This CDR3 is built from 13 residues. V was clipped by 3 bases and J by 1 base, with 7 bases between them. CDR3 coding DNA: TGTGCCAGCAGCGAGACTAGCCAAGAGACCCAGTACTTC. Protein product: CASSETSQETQYF.

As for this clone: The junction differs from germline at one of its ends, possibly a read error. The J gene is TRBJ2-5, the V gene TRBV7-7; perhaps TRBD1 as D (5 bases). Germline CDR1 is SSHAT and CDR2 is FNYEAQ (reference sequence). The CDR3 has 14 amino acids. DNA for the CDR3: TGTGCTAGCAGCTTAGGGGCAGGCCAAGAGACCCAGTACTTC. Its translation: CASSLGAGQETQYF.

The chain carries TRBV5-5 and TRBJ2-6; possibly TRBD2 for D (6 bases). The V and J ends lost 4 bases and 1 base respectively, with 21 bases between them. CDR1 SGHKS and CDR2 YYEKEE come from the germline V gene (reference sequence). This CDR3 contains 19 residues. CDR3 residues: CASSVGGGAGLSGANVLTF. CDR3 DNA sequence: TGTGCCAGCAGCGTTGGAGGCGGTGCGGGACTGTCTGGGGCCAACGTCCTGACTTTC.

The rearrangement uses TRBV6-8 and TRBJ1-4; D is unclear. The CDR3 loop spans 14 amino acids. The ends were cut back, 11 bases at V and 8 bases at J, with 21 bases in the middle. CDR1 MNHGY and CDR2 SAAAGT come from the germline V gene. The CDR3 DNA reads TGTGCCCTTGTCCAACTCCATAGGCGGGAAAAACTGTTTTTT. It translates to CALVQLHRREKLFF.

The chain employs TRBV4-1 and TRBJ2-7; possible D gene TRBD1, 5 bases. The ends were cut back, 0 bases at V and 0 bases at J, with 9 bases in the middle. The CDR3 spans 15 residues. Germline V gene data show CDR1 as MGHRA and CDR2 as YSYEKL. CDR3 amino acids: CASSQDRAFSYEQYF. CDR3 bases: TGCGCCAGCAGCCAAGACAGGGCCTTCTCCTACGAGCAGTACTTC.

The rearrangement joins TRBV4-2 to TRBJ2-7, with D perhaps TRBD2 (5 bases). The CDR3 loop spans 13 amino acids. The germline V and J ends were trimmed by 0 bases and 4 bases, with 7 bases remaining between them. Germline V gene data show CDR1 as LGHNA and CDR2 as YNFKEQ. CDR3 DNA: TGTGCCAGCAGCCAAGATGGAGGATACGAGCAGTACTTC. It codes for CASSQDGGYEQYF.

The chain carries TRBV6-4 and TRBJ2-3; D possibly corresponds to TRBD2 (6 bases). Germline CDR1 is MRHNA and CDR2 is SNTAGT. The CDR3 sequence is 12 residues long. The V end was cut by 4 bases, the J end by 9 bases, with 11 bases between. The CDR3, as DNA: TGTGCCAGCAGTGGGCCGGGGAGGACGCAGTATTTT. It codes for CASSGPGRTQYF.

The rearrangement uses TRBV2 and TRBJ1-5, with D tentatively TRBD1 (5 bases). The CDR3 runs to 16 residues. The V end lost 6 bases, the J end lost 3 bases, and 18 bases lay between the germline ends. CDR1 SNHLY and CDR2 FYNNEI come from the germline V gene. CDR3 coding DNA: TGTGCCAGCAGGGATGGGGGGAAGGGGACCAATCAGCCCCAGCATTTT. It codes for CASRDGGKGTNQPQHF.

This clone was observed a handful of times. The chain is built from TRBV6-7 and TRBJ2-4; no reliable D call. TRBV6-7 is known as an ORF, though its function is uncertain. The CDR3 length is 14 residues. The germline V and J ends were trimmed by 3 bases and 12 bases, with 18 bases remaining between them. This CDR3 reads CASSYGPSVGGQYF. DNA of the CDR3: TGTGCCAGCAGTTATGGGCCCTCAGTGGGTGGTCAGTACTTC.

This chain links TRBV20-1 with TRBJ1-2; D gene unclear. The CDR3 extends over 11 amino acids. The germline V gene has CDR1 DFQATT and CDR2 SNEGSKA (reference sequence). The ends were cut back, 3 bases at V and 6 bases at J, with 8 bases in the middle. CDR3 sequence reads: CSASPGDGYTF. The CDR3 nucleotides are TGCAGTGCTAGCCCCGGAGATGGCTACACCTTC.

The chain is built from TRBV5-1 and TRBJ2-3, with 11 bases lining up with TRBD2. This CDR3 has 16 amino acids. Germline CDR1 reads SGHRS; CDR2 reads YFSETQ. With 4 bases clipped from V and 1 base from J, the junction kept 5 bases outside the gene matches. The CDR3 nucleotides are TGCGCCAGCAGCATCGGGACTAGCGGTCGCACAGATACGCAGTATTTT. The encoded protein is CASSIGTSGRTDTQYF.

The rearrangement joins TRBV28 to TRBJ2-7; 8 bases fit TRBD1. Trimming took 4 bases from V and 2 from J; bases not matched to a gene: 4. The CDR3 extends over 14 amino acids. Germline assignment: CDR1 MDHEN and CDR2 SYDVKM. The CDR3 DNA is TGTGCCAGCAGTTCAGGACAGGGTACCTACGAGCAGTACTTC. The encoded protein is CASSSGQGTYEQYF. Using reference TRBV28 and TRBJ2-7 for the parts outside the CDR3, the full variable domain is DVKVTQSSRYLVKRTGEKVFLECVQDMDHENMFWYRQDPGLGLRLIYFSYDVKMKEKGDIPEGYSVSREKKERFSLILESASTNQTSMYLCASSSGQGTYEQYFGPGTRLTVT.

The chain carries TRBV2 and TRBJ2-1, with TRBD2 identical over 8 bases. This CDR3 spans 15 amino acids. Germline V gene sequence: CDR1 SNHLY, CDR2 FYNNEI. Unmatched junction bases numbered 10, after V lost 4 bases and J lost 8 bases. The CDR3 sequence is CASSGFAGGYDEQFF. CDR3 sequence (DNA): TGTGCCAGCAGTGGCTTTGCGGGGGGATACGATGAGCAGTTCTTC.

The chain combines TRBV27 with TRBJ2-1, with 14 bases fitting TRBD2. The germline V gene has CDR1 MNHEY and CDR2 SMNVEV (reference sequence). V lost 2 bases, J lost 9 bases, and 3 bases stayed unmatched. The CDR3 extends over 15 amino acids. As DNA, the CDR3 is TGTGCCAGCAGTTTAGGGACTAGCGGGAGTGGTGAGCAGTTCTTC. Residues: CASSLGTSGSGEQFF.

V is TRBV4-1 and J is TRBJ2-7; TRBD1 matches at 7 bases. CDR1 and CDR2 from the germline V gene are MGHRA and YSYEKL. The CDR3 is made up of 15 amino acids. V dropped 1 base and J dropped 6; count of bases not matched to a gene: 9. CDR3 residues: CASSQAGTDPREQYF. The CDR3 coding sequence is TGCGCCAGCAGCCAAGCCGGGACAGACCCTCGCGAGCAGTACTTC.